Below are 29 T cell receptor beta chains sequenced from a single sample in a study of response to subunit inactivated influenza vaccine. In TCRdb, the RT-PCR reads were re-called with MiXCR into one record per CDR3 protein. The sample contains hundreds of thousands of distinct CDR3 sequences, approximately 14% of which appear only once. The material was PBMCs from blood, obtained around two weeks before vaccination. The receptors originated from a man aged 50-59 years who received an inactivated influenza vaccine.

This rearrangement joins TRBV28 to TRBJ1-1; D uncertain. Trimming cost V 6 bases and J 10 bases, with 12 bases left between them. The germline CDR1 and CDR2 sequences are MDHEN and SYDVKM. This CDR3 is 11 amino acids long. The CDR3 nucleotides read TGTGCCAGCAGCGCCCCCACGGGAGCTTTCTTT. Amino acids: CASSAPTGAFF.

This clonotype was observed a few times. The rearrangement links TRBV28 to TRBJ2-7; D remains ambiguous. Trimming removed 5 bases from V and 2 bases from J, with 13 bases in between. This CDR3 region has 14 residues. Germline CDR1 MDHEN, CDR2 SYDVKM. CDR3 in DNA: TGTGCCAGCAGTCCCCACCGGGCCGCCTACGAGCAGTACTTC. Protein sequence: CASSPHRAAYEQYF.

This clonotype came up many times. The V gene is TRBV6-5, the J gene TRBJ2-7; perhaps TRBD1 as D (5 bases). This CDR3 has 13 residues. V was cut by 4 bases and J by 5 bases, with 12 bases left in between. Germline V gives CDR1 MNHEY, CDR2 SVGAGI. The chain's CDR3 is CASSWGRTNEQYF. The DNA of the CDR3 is TGTGCCAGCAGTTGGGGCAGAACAAACGAGCAGTACTTC.

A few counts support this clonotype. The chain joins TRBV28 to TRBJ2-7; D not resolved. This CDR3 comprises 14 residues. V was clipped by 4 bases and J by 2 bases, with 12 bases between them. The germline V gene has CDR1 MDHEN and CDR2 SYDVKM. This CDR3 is CASSSPPIAYEQYF. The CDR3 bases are TGTGCCAGCAGTTCCCCGCCGATTGCCTACGAGCAGTACTTC.

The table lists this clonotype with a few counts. This chain's CDR3 is CASSLAVRTYEQYF. The CDR3 DNA reads as TGTGCCAGCAGCTTGGCCGTCAGGACCTACGAGCAGTACTTC. This sequence joins TRBV5-6 and TRBJ2-7; D is unclear. Between the trimmed V and J ends, which lost 0 bases and 2 bases, there was a span of 9 bases. Looked up from germline, CDR1 is SGHDT and CDR2 is YYEEEE. The CDR3 sequence is 14 residues long.

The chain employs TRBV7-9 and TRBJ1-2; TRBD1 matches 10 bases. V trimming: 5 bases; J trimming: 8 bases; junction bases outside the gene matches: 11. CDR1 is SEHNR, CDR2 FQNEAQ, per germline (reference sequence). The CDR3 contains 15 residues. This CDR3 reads CASSTNQGTGEGYTF. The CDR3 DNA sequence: TGTGCCAGCAGCACGAACCAGGGGACAGGGGAGGGCTACACCTTC.

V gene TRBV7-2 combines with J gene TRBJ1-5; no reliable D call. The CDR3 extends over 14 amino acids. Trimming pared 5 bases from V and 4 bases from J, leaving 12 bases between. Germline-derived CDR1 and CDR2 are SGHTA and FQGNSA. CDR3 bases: TGTGCCAGCAGCCCCGAGCGGACGAATCAGCCCCAGCATTTT. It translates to CASSPERTNQPQHF.

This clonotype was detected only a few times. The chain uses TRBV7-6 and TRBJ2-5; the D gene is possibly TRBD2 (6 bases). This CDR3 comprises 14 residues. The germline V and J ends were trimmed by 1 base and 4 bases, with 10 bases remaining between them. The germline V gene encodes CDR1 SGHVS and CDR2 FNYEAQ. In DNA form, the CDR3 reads TGTGCCAGCAGCTTAGAGCCAGCGGGAGAGACCCAGTACTTC. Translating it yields CASSLEPAGETQYF.

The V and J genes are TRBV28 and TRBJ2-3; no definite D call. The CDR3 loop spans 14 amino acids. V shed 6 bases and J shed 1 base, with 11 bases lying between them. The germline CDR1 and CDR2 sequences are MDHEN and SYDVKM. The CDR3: CASRTPLGTDTQYF. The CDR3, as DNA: TGTGCCAGCAGGACCCCTTTGGGCACAGATACGCAGTATTTT.

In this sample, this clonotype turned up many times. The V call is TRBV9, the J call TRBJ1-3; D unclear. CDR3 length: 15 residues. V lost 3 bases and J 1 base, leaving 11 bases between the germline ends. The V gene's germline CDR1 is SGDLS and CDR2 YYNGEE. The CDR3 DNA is TGTGCCAGCAGCGAGAGTGGGTTATCTGGAAACACCATATATTTT. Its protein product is CASSESGLSGNTIYF.

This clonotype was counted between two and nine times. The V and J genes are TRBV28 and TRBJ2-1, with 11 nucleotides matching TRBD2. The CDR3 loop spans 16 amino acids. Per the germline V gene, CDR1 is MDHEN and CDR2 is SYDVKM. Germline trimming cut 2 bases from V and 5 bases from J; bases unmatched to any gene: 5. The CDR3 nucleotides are TGTGCCAGCAGTTTAATGGGACTAGCGGAAAACAATGAGCAGTTCTTC. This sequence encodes CASSLMGLAENNEQFF.

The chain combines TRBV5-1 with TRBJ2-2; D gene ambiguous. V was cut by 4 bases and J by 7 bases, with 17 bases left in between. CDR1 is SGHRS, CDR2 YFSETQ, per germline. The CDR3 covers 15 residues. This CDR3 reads CASSLDRPRGGELFF. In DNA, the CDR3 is TGCGCCAGCAGCCTGGATAGGCCCCGAGGCGGGGAGCTGTTTTTT.

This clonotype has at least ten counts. In nucleotides, the CDR3 is TGCGCCAGCAGCTTGTCTAGCGGGGGCACAGATACGCAGTATTTT. This codes for CASSLSSGGTDTQYF. This chain connects TRBV5-1 to TRBJ2-3; 9 nucleotides agree with TRBD2. This CDR3 is built from 15 residues. Germline CDR1 reads SGHRS; CDR2 reads YFSETQ. J gave up 1 base and V 1 base, and 1 base lay outside the gene matches.

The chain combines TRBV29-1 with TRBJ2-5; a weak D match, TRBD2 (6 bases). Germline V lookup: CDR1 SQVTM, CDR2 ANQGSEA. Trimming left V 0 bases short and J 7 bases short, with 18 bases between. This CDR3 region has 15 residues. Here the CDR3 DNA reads TGCAGCGTTGAAGATCTTTTAGGCGGGATGGGGACCCAGTACTTC. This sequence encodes CSVEDLLGGMGTQYF.

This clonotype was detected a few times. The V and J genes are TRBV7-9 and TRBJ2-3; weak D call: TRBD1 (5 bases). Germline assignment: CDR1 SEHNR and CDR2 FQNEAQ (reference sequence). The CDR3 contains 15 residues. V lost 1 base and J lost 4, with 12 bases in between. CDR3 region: CASSLGAGSADTQYF. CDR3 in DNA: TGTGCCAGCAGCTTAGGTGCAGGGTCGGCAGATACGCAGTATTTT.

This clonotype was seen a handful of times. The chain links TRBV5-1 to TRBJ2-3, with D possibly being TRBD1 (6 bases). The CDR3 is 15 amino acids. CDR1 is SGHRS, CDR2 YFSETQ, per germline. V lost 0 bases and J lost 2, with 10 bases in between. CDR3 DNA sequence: TGCGCCAGCAGCTTGGGACAGGCGAACACAGATACGCAGTATTTT. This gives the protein CASSLGQANTDTQYF.

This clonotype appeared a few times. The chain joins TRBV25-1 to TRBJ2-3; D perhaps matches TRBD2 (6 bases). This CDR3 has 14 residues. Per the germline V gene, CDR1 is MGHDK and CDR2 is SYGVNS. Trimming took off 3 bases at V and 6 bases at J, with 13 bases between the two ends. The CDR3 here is CASSEHKTSDTQYF. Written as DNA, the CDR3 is TGTGCCAGCAGTGAGCACAAAACTAGCGATACGCAGTATTTT.

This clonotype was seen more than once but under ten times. The CDR3 protein is CASSFQPNQPQHF. CDR3 DNA: TGTGCCAGCAGTTTTCAGCCGAATCAGCCCCAGCATTTT. This sequence joins TRBV28 and TRBJ1-5; D not resolved. V was cut by 3 bases and J by 4 bases, with 7 bases left in between. The CDR3 contains 13 residues. CDR1 and CDR2 (germline): MDHEN, SYDVKM.

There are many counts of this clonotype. CDR3 in DNA: TGTGCCAGCAGCTTTGGATTAGCTAGCACAGATACGCAGTATTTT. Translated: CASSFGLASTDTQYF. This chain uses TRBV7-9 with TRBJ2-3; D ambiguous. V was clipped by 3 bases and J by 0 bases, with 10 bases between them. CDR1 SEHNR and CDR2 FQNEAQ come from the germline V gene (reference sequence). CDR3 size: 15 residues.

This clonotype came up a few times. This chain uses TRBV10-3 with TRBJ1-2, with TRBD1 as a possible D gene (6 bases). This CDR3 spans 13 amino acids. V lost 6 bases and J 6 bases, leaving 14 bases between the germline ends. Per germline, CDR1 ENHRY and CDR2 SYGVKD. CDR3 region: CAISGGGHDGYTF. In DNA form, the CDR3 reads TGTGCCATCAGCGGGGGGGGGCACGATGGCTACACCTTC.

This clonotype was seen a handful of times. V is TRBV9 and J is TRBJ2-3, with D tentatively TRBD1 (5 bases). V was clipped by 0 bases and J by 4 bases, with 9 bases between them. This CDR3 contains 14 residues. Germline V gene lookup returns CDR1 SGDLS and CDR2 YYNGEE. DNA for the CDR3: TGTGCCAGCAGCGTAGCAGGGATGGCAGATACGCAGTATTTT. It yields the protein CASSVAGMADTQYF.

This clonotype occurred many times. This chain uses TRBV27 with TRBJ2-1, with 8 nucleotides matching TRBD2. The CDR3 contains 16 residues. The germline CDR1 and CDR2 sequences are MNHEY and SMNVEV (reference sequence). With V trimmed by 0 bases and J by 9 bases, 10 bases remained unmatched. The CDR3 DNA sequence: TGTGCCAGCAGTTTATCTCCGGGAGGGAGCTTCCTTGAGCAGTTCTTC. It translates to CASSLSPGGSFLEQFF.

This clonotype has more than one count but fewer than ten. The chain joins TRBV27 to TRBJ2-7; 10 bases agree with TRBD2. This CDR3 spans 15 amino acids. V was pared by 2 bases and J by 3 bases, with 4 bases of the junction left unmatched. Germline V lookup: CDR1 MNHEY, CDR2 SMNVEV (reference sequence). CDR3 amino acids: CASSLTGLAHYEQYF. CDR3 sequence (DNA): TGTGCCAGCAGTTTAACGGGACTAGCGCACTACGAGCAGTACTTC.

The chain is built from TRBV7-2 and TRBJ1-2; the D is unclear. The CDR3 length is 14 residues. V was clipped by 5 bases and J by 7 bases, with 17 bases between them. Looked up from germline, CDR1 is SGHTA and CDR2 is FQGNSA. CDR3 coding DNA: TGTGCCAGCAGCCCGCGCGGACTGCCCGCTGGCTACACCTTC. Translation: CASSPRGLPAGYTF.

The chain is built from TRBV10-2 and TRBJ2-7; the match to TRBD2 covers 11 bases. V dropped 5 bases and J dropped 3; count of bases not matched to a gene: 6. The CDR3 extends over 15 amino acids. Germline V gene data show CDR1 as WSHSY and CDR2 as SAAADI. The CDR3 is CASSLAGGTIYEQYF. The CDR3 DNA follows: TGCGCCAGCAGTTTAGCGGGAGGGACGATCTACGAGCAGTACTTC.

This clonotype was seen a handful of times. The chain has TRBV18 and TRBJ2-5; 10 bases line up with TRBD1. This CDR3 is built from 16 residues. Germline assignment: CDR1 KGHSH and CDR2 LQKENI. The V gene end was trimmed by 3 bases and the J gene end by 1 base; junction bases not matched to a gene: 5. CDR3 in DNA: TGTGCCAGCTCACCTCGGACAGGGGGGAGCCAAGAGACCCAGTACTTC. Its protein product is CASSPRTGGSQETQYF. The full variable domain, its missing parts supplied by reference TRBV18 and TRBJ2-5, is NAGVMQNPRHLVRRRGQEARLRCSPMKGHSHVYWYRQLPEEGLKFMVYLQKENIIDESGMPKERFSAEFPKEGPSILRIQQVVRGDSAAYFCASSPRTGGSQETQYFGPGTRLLVL.

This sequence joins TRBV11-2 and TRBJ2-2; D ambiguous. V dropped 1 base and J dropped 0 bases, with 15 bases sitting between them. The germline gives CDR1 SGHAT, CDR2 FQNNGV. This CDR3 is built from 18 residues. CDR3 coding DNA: TGTGCCAGCAGCTTAGGCCCCCTACGCGCAGCGAACACCGGGGAGCTGTTTTTT. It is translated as CASSLGPLRAANTGELFF.

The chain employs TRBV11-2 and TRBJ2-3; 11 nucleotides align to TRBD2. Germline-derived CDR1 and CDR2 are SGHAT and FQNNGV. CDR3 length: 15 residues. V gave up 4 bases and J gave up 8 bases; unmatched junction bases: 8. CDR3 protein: CASSYGTSGTGTQYF. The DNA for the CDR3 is TGTGCCAGCAGCTATGGGACTAGCGGCACGGGTACGCAGTATTTT. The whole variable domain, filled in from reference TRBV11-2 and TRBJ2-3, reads EAGVAQSPRYKIIEKRQSVAFWCNPISGHATLYWYQQILGQGPKLLIQFQNNGVVDDSQLPKDRFSAERLKGVDSTLKIQPAKLEDSAVYLCASSYGTSGTGTQYFGPGTRLTVL.

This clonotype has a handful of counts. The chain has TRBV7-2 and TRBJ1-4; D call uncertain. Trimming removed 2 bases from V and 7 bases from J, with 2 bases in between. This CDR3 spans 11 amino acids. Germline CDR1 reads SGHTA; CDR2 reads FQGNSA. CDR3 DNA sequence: TGTGCCAGCAGCTTAACTGAAAAACTGTTTTTT. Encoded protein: CASSLTEKLFF.